A single sample gave rise to the 30 T cell receptor beta chains below, sequenced in a study of blood T cell repertoires in COVID-19. Data came from immunoSEQ multiplex PCR; TCRdb stores just in-frame clones and leaves some out. Of roughly 250,000 clones in the sample, around 90% are singletons; the top ten hold 3% to 3.5%. Specimen: PBMCs or T cells enriched from blood (not recorded which). Every receptor here comes from a woman in her 40s who had been exposed to COVID-19.

This clone was seen only a few times. The genes are TRBV7-6 and TRBJ2-6; perhaps TRBD1 as D (6 bases). The CDR3 extends over 15 amino acids. Deletions cut 4 bases from V and 1 base from J, with 8 bases between. Per the germline V gene, CDR1 is SGHVS and CDR2 is FNYEAQ. The CDR3 DNA reads as TGTGCCAGCAGCTCTGGGACATCTGGGGCCAACGTCCTGACTTTC. Its translation is CASSSGTSGANVLTF. Drawing the rest from reference TRBV7-6 and TRBJ2-6, the complete variable domain is GAGVSQSPRYKVTKRGQDVALRCDPISGHVSLYWYRQALGQGPEFLTYFNYEAQQDKSGLPNDRFSAERPEGSISTLTIQRTEQRDSAMYRCASSSGTSGANVLTFGAGSRLTVL.

CDR3 nucleotide sequence: TGTGCCAGCTCACCCGGGACAGACCTGAACACTGAAGCTTTCTTT. The encoded protein is CASSPGTDLNTEAFF. The rearrangement uses TRBV18 and TRBJ1-1; 7 nucleotides agree with TRBD1. Germline trimming cut 3 bases from V and 0 bases from J; bases unmatched to any gene: 4. This CDR3 contains 15 residues. Germline assignment: CDR1 KGHSH and CDR2 LQKENI.

V gene TRBV11-2 combines with J gene TRBJ1-1, with 7 bases identical to TRBD1. This CDR3 has 15 amino acids. Trimming at V came to 5 bases and at J to 6 bases, leaving 12 bases not matched to a gene. Germline V gene lookup returns CDR1 SGHAT and CDR2 FQNNGV. This CDR3 is CASSPVGGGYSEAFF. CDR3 nucleotides: TGTGCCAGCAGCCCGGTAGGAGGGGGCTATTCTGAAGCTTTCTTT.

The chain joins TRBV20-1 to TRBJ1-5; the D is unclear. The CDR3 sequence is 11 residues long. Germline V gives CDR1 DFQATT, CDR2 SNEGSKA (reference sequence). Trimming removed 3 bases from V and 4 bases from J, with 4 bases in between. The CDR3 DNA reads as TGCAGTGCTAGTCCGAATCAGCCCCAGCATTTT. Its protein is CSASPNQPQHF.

The chain couples TRBV7-9 to TRBJ2-6; the D gene is possibly TRBD1 (6 bases). The CDR3 has 15 amino acids. Trimming removed 3 bases at V and 2 bases at J, with 8 bases between. Germline CDR1 reads SEHNR; CDR2 reads FQNEAQ (reference sequence). CDR3 DNA sequence: TGTGCCAGCAGCTTCAGGGGCCCTGGGGCCAACGTCCTGACTTTC. Its translation is CASSFRGPGANVLTF.

The chain is built from TRBV10-3 and TRBJ2-1; D remains ambiguous. V gave up 7 bases and J gave up 8 bases, with 12 bases separating them. CDR1 and CDR2 from the germline V gene are ENHRY and SYGVKD. There are 12 residues in the CDR3. In nucleotides, the CDR3 is TGTGCCATCAAACCGGAGAGCGATGAGCAGTTCTTC. The encoded protein is CAIKPESDEQFF.

This chain links TRBV18 with TRBJ1-2; the match to TRBD1 covers 7 bases. The germline V gene has CDR1 KGHSH and CDR2 LQKENI. CDR3 length: 14 residues. The V and J ends lost 6 bases and 1 base, in that order; junction bases with no gene match: 5. The DNA for the CDR3 is TGTGCCAGCTCGCTCGGGACAGATAACTATGGCTACACCTTC. Amino acid sequence: CASSLGTDNYGYTF.

The V and J genes are TRBV5-6 and TRBJ1-4; weak D call: TRBD1 (5 bases). With 0 bases removed from V and 4 bases from J, the gap between germline ends came to 10 bases. Germline V CDR1 and CDR2: SGHDT, YYEEEE. CDR3 length: 15 amino acids. The CDR3 is CASSLGQLFNEKLFF. The CDR3 coding sequence is TGTGCCAGCAGCTTGGGACAGCTTTTTAATGAAAAACTGTTTTTT.

V is TRBV7-9 and J is TRBJ2-5, with 7 bases that match TRBD2. Trimming removed 2 bases from V and 2 bases from J; junction bases left unmatched: 14. The germline gives CDR1 SEHNR, CDR2 FQNEAQ (reference sequence). The CDR3 sequence is 18 residues long. DNA for the CDR3: TGTGCCAGCAGCTTAACCGGGGGAGGGCAAGGCAGGCAAGAGACCCAGTACTTC. Residues: CASSLTGGGQGRQETQYF. Drawing the rest from reference TRBV7-9 and TRBJ2-5, the complete variable domain is DTGVSQNPRHKITKRGQNVTFRCDPISEHNRLYWYRQTLGQGPEFLTYFQNEAQLEKSRLLSDRFSAERPKGSFSTLEIQRTEQGDSAMYLCASSLTGGGQGRQETQYFGPGTRLLVL.

The chain carries TRBV7-3 and TRBJ1-2, with a tentative D call TRBD1 (5 bases). Germline CDR1 and CDR2: SGHTA and FQGTGA. The V end lost 3 bases, the J end lost 6 bases, and 8 bases lay between the germline ends. The CDR3 contains 12 residues. CDR3 protein: CASSLMGHGYTF. The CDR3 DNA is TGTGCCAGCAGCTTGATGGGGCATGGCTACACCTTC.

The chain employs TRBV12-3 or TRBV12-4 and TRBJ1-1; possibly TRBD1 for D (5 bases). The CDR3 has 13 residues. Trimming removed 6 bases from V and 4 bases from J, with 12 bases in between. CDR3 DNA sequence: TGTGCCAGCAGCCTTACCAGGGTCACTGAAGCTTTCTTT. Residues: CASSLTRVTEAFF.

V usage is TRBV2 and J usage is TRBJ2-2; TRBD2 matches at 8 bases. The CDR3 is 16 residues long. Trimming removed 6 bases from V and 4 bases from J; junction bases left unmatched: 10. Germline V lookup: CDR1 SNHLY, CDR2 FYNNEI. CDR3 loop: CASRMERGSGTGELFF. The CDR3 DNA reads TGTGCCAGCAGGATGGAGCGGGGGTCGGGCACCGGGGAGCTGTTTTTT.

The gene calls are TRBV27 and TRBJ1-6; possible D gene TRBD1, 6 bases. Trimming cost V 5 bases and J 12 bases, with 20 bases left between them. The germline V gene encodes CDR1 MNHEY and CDR2 SMNVEV (reference sequence). The CDR3 covers 15 residues. The CDR3 bases are TGTGCCAGCAGTACCCGGGGGGCCAGCCTCCTACCCCTCCACTTT. Encoded protein: CASSTRGASLLPLHF.

The chain couples TRBV28 to TRBJ2-1; TRBD2 is a possible D gene (5 bases). The CDR3 consists of 15 residues. Germline values: CDR1 MDHEN, CDR2 SYDVKM. Trimming removed 3 bases from V and 8 bases from J, with 17 bases in between. Here the CDR3 reads CASSLPSLGNDEQFF. The DNA of the CDR3 is TGTGCCAGCAGTTTGCCTAGCCTGGGTAACGATGAGCAGTTCTTC.

This clone was seen only once. The J gene is TRBJ1-1, the V gene TRBV6-5, with D tentatively TRBD1 (5 bases). The CDR3 contains 14 residues. Germline V gene lookup returns CDR1 MNHEY and CDR2 SVGAGI. With 6 bases removed from V and 3 bases from J, the gap between germline ends came to 14 bases. DNA of the CDR3: TGTGCCAGCAGGACCTTGGAGGGGCACACTGAAGCTTTCTTT. It specifies CASRTLEGHTEAFF.

The chain links TRBV28 to TRBJ1-1; D ambiguous. V was shortened by 5 bases and J by 4 bases, with 11 bases between the two germline ends. The CDR3 loop spans 13 amino acids. Germline CDR1 reads MDHEN; CDR2 reads SYDVKM. The CDR3 here is CASSAIPGTEAFF. The CDR3 DNA is TGTGCCAGCAGTGCCATCCCGGGCACTGAAGCTTTCTTT. The entire variable domain, with the rest obtained from reference TRBV28 and TRBJ1-1, is as follows: DVKVTQSSRYLVKRTGEKVFLECVQDMDHENMFWYRQDPGLGLRLIYFSYDVKMKEKGDIPEGYSVSREKKERFSLILESASTNQTSMYLCASSAIPGTEAFFGQGTRLTVV.

This clone was seen more than once but under ten times. The rearrangement uses TRBV25-1 and TRBJ2-7; 8 bases align to TRBD1. Unmatched junction bases numbered 8, after V lost 2 bases and J lost 5 bases. Germline assignment: CDR1 MGHDK and CDR2 SYGVNS. The length of the CDR3 is 15 residues. The chain's CDR3 is CASSEPKTTGDEQYF. The CDR3 region has the DNA TGTGCCAGCAGTGAACCCAAAACGACAGGGGACGAGCAGTACTTC.

The chain combines TRBV27 with TRBJ2-7; maybe TRBD2 (5 bases). Trimming removed 8 bases from V and 0 bases from J, with 20 bases in between. The CDR3 is made up of 16 amino acids. Germline CDR1 MNHEY, CDR2 SMNVEV (reference sequence). CDR3 protein: CASSPLTRASSYEQYV. The CDR3 DNA reads as TGTGCCAGCTCCCCCCTCACGCGGGCGAGCTCCTACGAGCAGTACGTC.

Only one count was recorded for this clone. The chain links TRBV9 to TRBJ2-7; unclear D gene. The CDR3 runs 12 residues. The V gene lost 5 bases and the J gene lost 2 bases, with 8 bases spanning the gap. Germline loops: CDR1 SGDLS, CDR2 YYNGEE. The CDR3 region has the DNA TGTGCCAGCAGGGCGGTAGCCTACGAGCAGTACGTC. Amino acid sequence: CASRAVAYEQYV.

This clone was recorded only once. V is TRBV28 and J is TRBJ1-1; possible D gene TRBD1, 6 bases. The CDR3 extends over 15 amino acids. Trimming shortened V by 5 bases and J by 3 bases, and 16 bases separated the two germline ends. The germline gives CDR1 MDHEN, CDR2 SYDVKM. The CDR3 DNA is TGTGCCAGCAGTGCATCTCTCGGGGGGCACACTGAAGCTTTCTTT. It specifies CASSASLGGHTEAFF.

This clone showed up just once. V and J are TRBV28 and TRBJ1-6, with no clear D. Germline CDR1 and CDR2: MDHEN and SYDVKM. Trimming removed 1 base at V and 5 bases at J, with 12 bases between. The CDR3 contains 16 residues. The CDR3 nucleotides are TGTGCCAGCAGTTTATATCGGGGTAGCAATAATTCACCCCTCCACTTT. Encoded protein: CASSLYRGSNNSPLHF.

The J gene is TRBJ2-2, the V gene TRBV9, with 11 bases that match TRBD2. V dropped 2 bases and J dropped 3; count of bases not matched to a gene: 15. This CDR3 has 20 amino acids. Germline loops: CDR1 SGDLS, CDR2 YYNGEE. The CDR3 region is CASSVRALAGASGDTGELFF. As DNA, the CDR3 is TGTGCCAGCAGCGTCCGGGCACTAGCGGGGGCCTCCGGGGACACCGGGGAGCTGTTTTTT.

The genes are TRBV5-8 and TRBJ2-7; 11 bases match TRBD1. Germline V gene lookup returns CDR1 SGHTS and CDR2 YDEGEE. Germline trimming cut 3 bases from V and 5 bases from J; bases unmatched to any gene: 7. This CDR3 is 15 amino acids long. The CDR3 region has the DNA TGTGCCAGCAGCTCGGACAGGGGGCGATCCGACGAGCAGTACTTC. It translates to CASSSDRGRSDEQYF.

This rearrangement joins TRBV9 to TRBJ1-2; 8 nucleotides align to TRBD1. The J segment lost 3 bases and the V segment lost 3 bases, leaving 1 base of the junction unmatched. Germline loops: CDR1 SGDLS, CDR2 YYNGEE. CDR3 size: 13 residues. CDR3 amino acids: CASSGQGHYGYTF. The CDR3 nucleotides are TGTGCCAGCAGCGGACAGGGGCACTATGGCTACACCTTC.

V gene TRBV5-6 combines with J gene TRBJ2-7, with TRBD1 matching over 7 bases. The CDR3 length is 13 residues. Germline CDR1 and CDR2: SGHDT and YYEEEE. Unmatched junction bases numbered 4, after V lost 7 bases and J lost 0 bases. The CDR3 spells CASERQGSYEQYV. CDR3 bases: TGTGCCAGCGAAAGACAGGGCTCCTACGAGCAGTACGTC.

V is TRBV6-2 or TRBV6-3 and J is TRBJ1-5; tentatively, D is TRBD1 (5 bases). This CDR3 is 17 amino acids long. CDR1 and CDR2 from the germline V gene are MNHEY and SVGEGT. V was cut by 3 bases and J by 1 base, with 16 bases left in between. The CDR3 protein is CASSYSPGGDSNQPQHF. The DNA for the CDR3 is TGTGCCAGCAGTTATTCCCCGGGAGGGGACAGCAATCAGCCCCAGCATTTT.

The CDR3 DNA reads as TGTGCCAGCAGCTTAGGAGCGGGGTCCTACGAGCAGTACTTC. Translated: CASSLGAGSYEQYF. This chain joins TRBV7-2 and TRBJ2-7; 7 bases are shared with TRBD2. The J segment lost 1 base and the V segment lost 1 base, leaving 1 base of the junction unmatched. The CDR3 consists of 14 residues. The germline V gene has CDR1 SGHTA and CDR2 FQGNSA.

The chain couples TRBV24-1 to TRBJ2-5; D is possibly TRBD2 (7 bases). Germline CDR1 and CDR2: KGHDR and SFDVKD. The CDR3 length is 17 residues. V lost 3 bases, J lost 5 bases, and 21 bases lay in between. This CDR3 is CATSDPAPAEGGETQYF. In nucleotides, the CDR3 is TGTGCCACCAGTGATCCCGCTCCAGCGGAGGGGGGGGAGACCCAGTACTTC.

The chain joins TRBV6-2 or TRBV6-3 to TRBJ2-1; 8 nucleotides align to TRBD1. CDR3 length equals 17 residues. V was clipped by 2 bases and J by 4 bases; unmatched bases: 10. Germline V gene sequence: CDR1 MNHEY, CDR2 SVGEGT. CDR3 sequence: CASSYLSPGQVYNEQFF. The CDR3 bases are TGTGCCAGCAGTTACCTTTCACCGGGACAGGTTTACAATGAGCAGTTCTTC.

This chain uses TRBV29-1 with TRBJ2-7; D perhaps matches TRBD2 (5 bases). The CDR3 is 15 amino acids. The germline V gene encodes CDR1 SQVTM and CDR2 ANQGSEA. Trimming left V 4 bases short and J 0 bases short, with 16 bases between. Here the CDR3 DNA reads TGCAGCGTTGGGACTGCGGAAAGCTGCTCCTACGAGCAGTACGTC. It specifies CSVGTAESCSYEQYV.